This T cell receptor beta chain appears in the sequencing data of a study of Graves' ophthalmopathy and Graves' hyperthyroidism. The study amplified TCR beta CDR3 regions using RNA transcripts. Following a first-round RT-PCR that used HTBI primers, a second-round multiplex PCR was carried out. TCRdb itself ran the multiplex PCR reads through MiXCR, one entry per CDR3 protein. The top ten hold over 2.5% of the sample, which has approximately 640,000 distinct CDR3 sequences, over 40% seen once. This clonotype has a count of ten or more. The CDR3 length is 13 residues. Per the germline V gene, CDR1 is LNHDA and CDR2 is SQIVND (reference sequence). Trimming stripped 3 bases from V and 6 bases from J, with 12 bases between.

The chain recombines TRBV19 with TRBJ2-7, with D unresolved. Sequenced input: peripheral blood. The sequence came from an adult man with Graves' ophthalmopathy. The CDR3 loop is CASSIGSSGEQYF. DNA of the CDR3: TGTGCCAGTAGTATCGGGTCGTCCGGCGAGCAGTACTTC.